The rows below give T cell receptor beta chains drawn from one sample of a study of identical twins. Each CDR3 protein is one row after TCRdb ran MiXCR on the 5' RACE reads. The profile shows 200,000 to 300,000 distinct CDR3 sequences, approximately 7.8% of them singletons. These data are also associated with another study on yellow fever vaccine responses in identical twins.

Sample: CD8+ T cells sorted from blood. Receptors were obtained from a woman in her late teens or twenties in good health. CDR3s include the opening cysteine and the closing phenylalanine or tryptophan. A D gene is named only where the DNA matches it firmly.

v_gene	j_gene	d_gene	CDR3aa
TRBV5-4	TRBJ2-6	.	CASSLADGSGANVLTF
TRBV7-6	TRBJ2-1	.	CASSPSWNEQFF
TRBV20-1	TRBJ2-1	TRBD2	CSARVGLAVGNEQFF
TRBV12-3/TRBV12-4	TRBJ2-7	TRBD1	CASSRPGQGYEQYF
TRBV2	TRBJ2-1	.	CASSGQTNEQFF
TRBV6-1	TRBJ2-3	.	CASSELTGGGDTQYF
TRBV9	TRBJ2-3	.	CASSVNLGVADTQYF
TRBV7-6	TRBJ2-7	TRBD1	CASSLGYRGDEQYF
TRBV20-1	TRBJ2-3	.	CSASGASTPSTDTQYF
TRBV6-1	TRBJ2-1	TRBD1	CASSVYRGNDVNEQFF
TRBV5-4	TRBJ2-1	TRBD2	CASSLESAASGREYNEQFF
TRBV9	TRBJ2-3	TRBD2	CASSLHSGRITDTQYF
TRBV6-2/TRBV6-3	TRBJ2-1	TRBD2	CASRAGGEQFF
TRBV4-1	TRBJ1-1	.	CASSQDDGGTEAFF
TRBV7-9	TRBJ2-1	.	CASRDGGVSYNEQFF
TRBV15	TRBJ2-3	TRBD1	CATSRGGQGRTDTQYF
TRBV12-3/TRBV12-4	TRBJ1-2	TRBD1	CASSFGQGPNYGYTF
TRBV20-1	TRBJ1-5	.	CSARAYRGIYMGDSNQPQHF
TRBV7-9	TRBJ2-7	.	CASSPGDINTYEQYF
TRBV4-2	TRBJ2-7	.	CASSQVVAPYEQYF
TRBV5-1	TRBJ1-6	.	CASSLGDAYNSPLHF
TRBV7-9	TRBJ1-2	TRBD1	CASSSRQGARYGYTF
TRBV7-9	TRBJ2-1	.	CASSPWESWANEQFF
TRBV24-1	TRBJ2-5	TRBD2	CATSDQGLSQETQYF
TRBV5-8	TRBJ2-5	.	CASSLDRLRGETQYF
TRBV4-1	TRBJ2-1	TRBD1	CASSNKRTGGNEQFF
TRBV6-5	TRBJ1-2	.	CASRGHLYGYTF
TRBV5-5	TRBJ1-6	.	CASSLLDRPSSYNSPLHF
TRBV28	TRBJ2-7	.	CASSQPDTGTSYEQYF
TRBV13	TRBJ2-2	TRBD2	CASSLVAGGPNTGELFF
TRBV6-1	TRBJ1-1	.	CASSDGVGTEAFF
TRBV29-1	TRBJ1-3	.	CSVEGDGYSGNTIYF
TRBV28	TRBJ2-1	.	CASSLLASGPRGNEQFF
TRBV12-3/TRBV12-4	TRBJ2-6	.	CASTDPQGRGANVLTF
TRBV20-1	TRBJ2-1	TRBD1	CSVRGTGDYNEQFF
TRBV7-9	TRBJ2-1	TRBD1	CASSLVRGPYNEQFF
TRBV6-1	TRBJ1-1	.	CASLPLEGGRTEAFF
TRBV4-2	TRBJ2-5	.	CASSQDGGELETQYF
TRBV3-1	TRBJ2-3	.	CASSQAGPATDTQYF
TRBV9	TRBJ2-1	.	CASSVGGGRNNEQFF
TRBV5-1	TRBJ2-7	.	CASSLGDANEQYF
TRBV9	TRBJ1-3	TRBD1	CASSDRGLSGNTIYF
TRBV14	TRBJ2-7	TRBD2	CASSQDNLTSGNYEQYF
TRBV5-5	TRBJ1-1	.	CASSKPTGNTEAFF
TRBV20-1	TRBJ1-5	.	CSAREPTGRSNQPQHF
TRBV28	TRBJ2-5	TRBD2	CASSLNLAGGMETQYF
TRBV20-1	TRBJ2-1	TRBD2	CSATGTSASNEQFF
TRBV25-1	TRBJ2-5	.	CASSDGVGSEQETQYF
TRBV29-1	TRBJ2-3	TRBD2	CSVDLGGLAGTDTQYF
TRBV29-1	TRBJ2-1	.	CSVDGQRSYNEQFF
TRBV29-1	TRBJ2-1	.	CSVLTGPNEQFF
TRBV10-2	TRBJ2-7	.	CASSEDTSYEQYF
TRBV28	TRBJ2-3	TRBD1	CASSLGDRTTDTQYF
TRBV4-1	TRBJ2-2	.	CASSPSVDSNTGELFF